This TCR beta chain was sequenced during a study of T cell changes during pregnancy in multiple sclerosis. Some clones are missing from TCRdb's copy, which holds only in-frame ones; the method was immunoSEQ multiplex PCR. There are about 110,000 clones in the sample; 80% to 95% occur only once, and roughly 1.4% lies in the top ten. The TCR sequence derives from a female donor with multiple sclerosis, enrolled in a pregnancy study. The material sequenced was peripheral blood, taken in the third trimester of pregnancy.

Written as DNA, the CDR3 is TGTGCCAGCAGCGTCGGGACAGGGTCCTTGGGGGAAAAACTGTTTTTT. It codes for CASSVGTGSLGEKLFF. The chain recombines TRBV9 with TRBJ1-4, with 9 bases that match TRBD1. The junction had 10 bases not matched to a gene; V was cut back by 2 bases and J by 8 bases. The CDR3 consists of 16 residues. Germline V gene lookup returns CDR1 SGDLS and CDR2 YYNGEE.